The subject of this entry is one T cell receptor (beta chain). In the authors' workflow: Scientists estimated how many nucleated cells there were by amplifying reference gene primers. Clones were read by immunoSEQ multiplex PCR, and TCRdb kept only the in-frame ones, dropping some. For V, J and clone size, that table is used; D and trimming come from the DNA. This repertoire shows around 190,000 clones, roughly 84% found once; its top ten account for more than 1.5%. This sample was taken from a study of blood T cell repertoires in COVID-19. Study overall: Nucleic acid was either cDNA or gDNA, and it came from T cells, B-cell-depleted T cells, or PBMCs.

The germline gives CDR1 LGHDT, CDR2 YNNKEL (reference sequence). CDR3 length: 17 residues. The V end was cut by 1 base, the J end by 7 bases, with 23 bases between. The receptor was isolated from a human donor in a cohort sampled during active COVID-19. Sequencing was performed on peripheral blood. This chain connects TRBV3-1 (or the pseudogene TRBV3-2) to TRBJ2-7; D is perhaps TRBD2 (6 bases). CDR3 region: CASSQGVGRARVSEQYF. The CDR3 DNA is TGTGCCAGCAGCCAAGGGGTCGGGAGAGCTCGGGTTTCGGAGCAGTACTTC.